This entry concerns a single TCR beta chain. This CDR3 region has 13 residues. Trimming stripped 4 bases from V and 2 bases from J, with 9 bases between. The V gene's germline CDR1 is SNHLY and CDR2 FYNNEI. The entry originates in a study of PD-1 blockade in mismatch repair-deficient tumors. Produced via immunoSEQ multiplex PCR; TCRdb's table is partial and in-frame only. This sample carries more than 85,000 clones, 82% of them seen once, and the ten largest clones take 6.3%. Mismatch repair deficiency was confirmed in all patients, by PCR or immunohistochemistry. The TCR-sequenced patients were a few responders to pembrolizumab.

This clonotype was sampled from an adult with mismatch repair-deficient cancer. The J gene is TRBJ2-7, the V gene TRBV2; tentatively, D is TRBD1 (5 bases). Sequenced material: peripheral blood, taken about 33 weeks after starting pembrolizumab. DNA for the CDR3: TGTGCCAGCAGTGTTGGCAGGGCCTACGAGCAGTACTTC. Protein: CASSVGRAYEQYF.